The text below deals with one TCR beta chain. Its matching antigen is unknown. This record belongs to a study of T cell responses to AZD1222 COVID-19 vaccine. Findings and limits, study-wide: In a largely white British group with more females than males, clonal diversity was possibly underestimated. Repertoires were collected only later (after the peak T cell response had occurred). Baseline serostatus was positive in only a handful of AZD1222 recipients.

The CDR3 has 13 residues. Trimming took 8 bases from V and 0 from J, leaving 10 bases between them. The germline CDR1 and CDR2 sequences are SGHTA and FQGNSA. The method was immunoSEQ multiplex PCR; TCRdb's version includes in-frame clones alone and lacks a portion of them. Among just under 95,000 clones listed, approximately 91% were seen once. The sequencing used peripheral blood, collected on day 0 of AZD1222 vaccination. This sequence joins TRBV7-2 and TRBJ1-1; D is unclear. The receptor comes from an adult in good health. The CDR3 DNA sequence: TGTGCCAGCTGGAACGGGTTGAACACTGAAGCTTTCTTT. Translation gives CASWNGLNTEAFF.